This section outlines one T cell receptor beta chain sequence together with its context. The data are from a study of blood T cell repertoires in COVID-19. Study-level information: Samples of COVID-19 (acute and convalescent) were obtained from the United States, Italy and Spain. The cDNA or gDNA used as material had been derived from T cells, B-cell-depleted T cells, or PBMCs.

The germline V gene has CDR1 MNHEY and CDR2 SVGAGI. V lost 4 bases and J lost 8, with 20 bases in between. CDR3 length: 15 residues. As handled by the study authors: Reference gene primer amplification in the assay estimated nucleated cell counts. Clones were sequenced by immunoSEQ multiplex PCR, and TCRdb holds only the in-frame ones, with some missing. That table supplies the V and J calls and clone size; D and trimming were determined from the DNA. The profile covers fewer than 300,000 clones, with more than 90% appearing a single time and approximately 2.6% taken by the ten largest. Enrolment of Seattle patients took place during active infection, and they were followed longitudinally.

The chain uses TRBV6-5 and TRBJ1-2, with a weak D call TRBD1 (5 bases). This sequence originates from a person aged 18-30 years with COVID-19, enrolled during active disease. The specimen sequenced was peripheral blood. CDR3 region: CASSSRRRGEVGYTF. In nucleotides, the CDR3 is TGTGCCAGCAGTTCCCGCCGCCGGGGGGAAGTAGGCTACACCTTC.